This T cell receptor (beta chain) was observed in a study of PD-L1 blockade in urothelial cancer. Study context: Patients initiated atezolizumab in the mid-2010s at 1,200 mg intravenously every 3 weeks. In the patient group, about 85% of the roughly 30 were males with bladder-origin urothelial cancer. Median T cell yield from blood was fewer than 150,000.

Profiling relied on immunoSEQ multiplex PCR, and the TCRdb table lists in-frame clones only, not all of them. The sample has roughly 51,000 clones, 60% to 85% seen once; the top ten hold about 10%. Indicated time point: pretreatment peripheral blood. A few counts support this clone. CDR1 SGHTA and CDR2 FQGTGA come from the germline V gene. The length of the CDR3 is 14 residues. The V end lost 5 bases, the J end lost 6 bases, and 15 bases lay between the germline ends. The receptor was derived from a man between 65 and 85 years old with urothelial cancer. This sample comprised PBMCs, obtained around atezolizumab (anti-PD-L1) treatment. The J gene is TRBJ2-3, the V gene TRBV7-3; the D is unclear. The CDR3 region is CASSPLRGLDTQYF. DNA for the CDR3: TGTGCCAGCAGCCCACTCCGCGGTTTGGATACGCAGTATTTT.